This T cell receptor beta chain was obtained from a study of OX40 agonist ivuxolimab in advanced cancers. Whole-study results and caveats: At 0.1 to 3.0 mg/kg, CD4+ and CD8+ blood T cells expanded clonally by week 6.

CDR1 is SGHRS and CDR2 is YFSETQ in the germline V gene. V dropped 4 bases and J dropped 0 bases, with 12 bases sitting between them. This CDR3 has 15 amino acids. Cycle 7 day 1, cycle 4 day 1, and baseline were the timepoints at which blood was sampled. Assay: immunoSEQ multiplex PCR; the TCRdb copy retains only in-frame clones and omits some. The sample holds roughly 60,000 clones; approximately 90% are singletons and the top ten take around 1.8%. For this clone: Its cognate antigen is unknown. Other DNA variants within this sample encode the same CDR3.

The sample was CD4+ or CD8+ T cells sorted from blood, taken in a trial of the OX40 agonist ivuxolimab. The clonotype originates from an adult with an advanced solid tumor such as melanoma, head and neck, liver or kidney cancer. The V and J genes are TRBV5-1 and TRBJ2-3; D perhaps matches TRBD1 (6 bases). Here the CDR3 DNA reads TGCGCCAGCAGCCCCGGGACACCTAGCACAGATACGCAGTATTTT. It yields the protein CASSPGTPSTDTQYF.